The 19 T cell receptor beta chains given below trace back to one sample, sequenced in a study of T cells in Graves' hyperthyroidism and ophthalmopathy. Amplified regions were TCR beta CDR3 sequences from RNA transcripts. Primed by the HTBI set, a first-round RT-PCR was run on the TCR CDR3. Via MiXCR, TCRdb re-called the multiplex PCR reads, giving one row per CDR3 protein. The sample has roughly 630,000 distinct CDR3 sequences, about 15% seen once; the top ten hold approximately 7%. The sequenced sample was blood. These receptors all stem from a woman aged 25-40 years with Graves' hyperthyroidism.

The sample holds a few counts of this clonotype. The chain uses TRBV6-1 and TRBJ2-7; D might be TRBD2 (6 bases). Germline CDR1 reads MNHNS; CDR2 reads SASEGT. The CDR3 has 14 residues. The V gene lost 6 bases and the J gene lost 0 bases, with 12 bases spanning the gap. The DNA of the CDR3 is TGTGCCAGCAGACCCCGGGGGAACTCCTACGAGCAGTACTTC. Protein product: CASRPRGNSYEQYF.

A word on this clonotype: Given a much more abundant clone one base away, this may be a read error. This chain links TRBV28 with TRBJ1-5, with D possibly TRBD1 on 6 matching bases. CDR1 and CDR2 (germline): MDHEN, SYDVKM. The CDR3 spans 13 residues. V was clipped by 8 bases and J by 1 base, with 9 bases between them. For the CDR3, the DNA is TGTGCCAGCCGGACAGAAAGCAATCAGCCCCAGCATTTT. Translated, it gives CASRTESNQPQHF.

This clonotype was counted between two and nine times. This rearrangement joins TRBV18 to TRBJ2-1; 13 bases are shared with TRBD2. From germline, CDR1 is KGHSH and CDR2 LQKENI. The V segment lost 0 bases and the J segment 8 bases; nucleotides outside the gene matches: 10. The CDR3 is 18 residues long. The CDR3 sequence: CASSPPTSGRAVIDEQFF. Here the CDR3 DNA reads TGTGCCAGCTCACCACCCACTAGCGGGAGGGCCGTAATTGATGAGCAGTTCTTC.

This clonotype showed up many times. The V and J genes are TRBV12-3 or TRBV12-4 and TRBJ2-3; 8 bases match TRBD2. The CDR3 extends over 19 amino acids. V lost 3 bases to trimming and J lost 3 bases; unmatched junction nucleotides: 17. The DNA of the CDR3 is TGTGCCAGCAGTTTTCGGCCCCGCCTCTGGGAGCGGGAGACAGATACGCAGTATTTT. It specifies CASSFRPRLWERETDTQYF.

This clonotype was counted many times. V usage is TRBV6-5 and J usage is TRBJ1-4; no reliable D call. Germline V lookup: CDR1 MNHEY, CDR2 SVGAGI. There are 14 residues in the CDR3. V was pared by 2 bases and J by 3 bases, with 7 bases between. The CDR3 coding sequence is TGTGCCAGCAGTTACCGGGGTTCTAATGAAAAACTGTTTTTT. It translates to CASSYRGSNEKLFF.

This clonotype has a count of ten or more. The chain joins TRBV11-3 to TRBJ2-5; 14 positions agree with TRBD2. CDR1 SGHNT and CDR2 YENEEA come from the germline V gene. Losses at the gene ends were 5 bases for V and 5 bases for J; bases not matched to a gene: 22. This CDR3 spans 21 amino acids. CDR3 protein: CASSTNPRRGTSGSTVETQYF. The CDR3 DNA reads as TGTGCCAGCAGCACCAACCCCCGCAGGGGGACTAGCGGGAGCACAGTGGAGACCCAGTACTTC.

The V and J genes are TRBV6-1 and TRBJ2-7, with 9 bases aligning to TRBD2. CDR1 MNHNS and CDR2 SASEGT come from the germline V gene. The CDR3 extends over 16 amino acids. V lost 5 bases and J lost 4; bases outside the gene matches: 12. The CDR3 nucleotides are TGTGCCAGCAGTTCGGCTAGCGGGGACAGCTTATACGAGCAGTACTTC. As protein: CASSSASGDSLYEQYF.

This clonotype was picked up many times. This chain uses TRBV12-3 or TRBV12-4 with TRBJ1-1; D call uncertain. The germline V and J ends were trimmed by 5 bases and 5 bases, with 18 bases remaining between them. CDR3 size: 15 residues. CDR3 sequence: CASSPADGRLTEAFF. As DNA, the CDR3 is TGTGCCAGCAGTCCCGCGGACGGGAGGTTGACTGAAGCTTTCTTT.

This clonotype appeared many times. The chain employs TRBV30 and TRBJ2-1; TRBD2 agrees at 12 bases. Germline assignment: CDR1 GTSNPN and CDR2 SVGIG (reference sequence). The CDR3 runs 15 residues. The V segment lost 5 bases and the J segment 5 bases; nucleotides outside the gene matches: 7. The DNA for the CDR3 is TGTGCCTGGGGCGCCCGACTAGCGGGAGACAATGAGCAGTTCTTC. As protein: CAWGARLAGDNEQFF.

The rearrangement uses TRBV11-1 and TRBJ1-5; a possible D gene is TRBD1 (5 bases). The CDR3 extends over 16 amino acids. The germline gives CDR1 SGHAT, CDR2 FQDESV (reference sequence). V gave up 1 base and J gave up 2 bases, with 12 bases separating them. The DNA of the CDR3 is TGTGCCAGCAGCTTAGTTTCAGGGCTCGGCAATCAGCCCCAGCATTTT. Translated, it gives CASSLVSGLGNQPQHF.

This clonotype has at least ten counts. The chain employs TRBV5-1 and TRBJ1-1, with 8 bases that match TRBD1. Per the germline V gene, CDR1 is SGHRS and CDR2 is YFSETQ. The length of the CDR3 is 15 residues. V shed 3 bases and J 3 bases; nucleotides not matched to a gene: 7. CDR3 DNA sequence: TGCGCCAGCAGCTCACTACAGGGGGGGGACACTGAAGCTTTCTTT. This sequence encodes CASSSLQGGDTEAFF.

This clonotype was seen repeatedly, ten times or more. The chain's CDR3 is CSAPPTGIVSYEQYF. The CDR3 DNA follows: TGCAGTGCCCCCCCTACAGGGATAGTTTCCTACGAGCAGTACTTC. V is TRBV20-1 and J is TRBJ2-7, with D possibly TRBD1 on 6 matching bases. The CDR3 consists of 15 residues. Germline CDR1 DFQATT, CDR2 SNEGSKA (reference sequence). Trimming removed 6 bases at V and 1 base at J, with 19 bases between.

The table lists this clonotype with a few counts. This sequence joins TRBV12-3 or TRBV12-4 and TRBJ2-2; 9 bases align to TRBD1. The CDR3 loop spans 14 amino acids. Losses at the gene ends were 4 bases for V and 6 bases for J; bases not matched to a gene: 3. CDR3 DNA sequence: TGTGCCAGCAGTTCCAACAGGGGGCCCGGGGAGCTGTTTTTT. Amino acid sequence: CASSSNRGPGELFF.

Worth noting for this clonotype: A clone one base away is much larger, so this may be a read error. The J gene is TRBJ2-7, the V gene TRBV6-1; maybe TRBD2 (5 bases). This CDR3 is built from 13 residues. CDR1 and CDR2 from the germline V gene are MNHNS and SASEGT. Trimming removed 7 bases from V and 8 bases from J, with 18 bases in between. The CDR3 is CASKANEGVKQYF. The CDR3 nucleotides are TGTGCCAGCAAGGCTAATGAGGGAGTCAAGCAGTACTTC.

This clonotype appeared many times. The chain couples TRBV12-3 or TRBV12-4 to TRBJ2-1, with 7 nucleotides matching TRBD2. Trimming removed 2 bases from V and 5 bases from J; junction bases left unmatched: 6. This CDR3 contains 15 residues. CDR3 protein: CASSLMGTMNNEQFF. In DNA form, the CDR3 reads TGTGCCAGCAGTTTAATGGGGACTATGAACAATGAGCAGTTCTTC.

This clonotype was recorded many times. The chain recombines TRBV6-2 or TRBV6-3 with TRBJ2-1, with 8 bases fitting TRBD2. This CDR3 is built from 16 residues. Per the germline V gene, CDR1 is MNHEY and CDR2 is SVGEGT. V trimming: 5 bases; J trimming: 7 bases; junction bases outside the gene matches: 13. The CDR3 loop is CASSTLIGSGINEQFF. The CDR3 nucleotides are TGTGCCAGCAGTACCTTAATCGGTAGCGGGATTAATGAGCAGTTCTTC.

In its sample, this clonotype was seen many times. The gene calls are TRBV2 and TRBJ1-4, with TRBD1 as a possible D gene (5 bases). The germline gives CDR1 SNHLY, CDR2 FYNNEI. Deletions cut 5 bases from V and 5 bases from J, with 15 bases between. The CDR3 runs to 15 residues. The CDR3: CASSSDSVSNEKLFF. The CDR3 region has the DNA TGTGCCAGCAGTTCAGACAGCGTATCAAATGAAAAACTGTTTTTT.

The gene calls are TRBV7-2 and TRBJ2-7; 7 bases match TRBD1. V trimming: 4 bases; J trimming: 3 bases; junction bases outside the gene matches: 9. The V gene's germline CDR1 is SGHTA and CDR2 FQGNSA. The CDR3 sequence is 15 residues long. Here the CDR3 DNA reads TGTGCCAGCAGCTCCATCGGGACAGCAAACTACGAGCAGTACTTC. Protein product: CASSSIGTANYEQYF.

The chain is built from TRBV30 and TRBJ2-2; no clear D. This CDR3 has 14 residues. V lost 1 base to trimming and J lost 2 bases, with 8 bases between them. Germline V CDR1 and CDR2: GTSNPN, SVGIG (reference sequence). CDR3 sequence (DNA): TGTGCCTGGAGTGGTCTACTAAACACCGGGGAGCTGTTTTTT. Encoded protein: CAWSGLLNTGELFF. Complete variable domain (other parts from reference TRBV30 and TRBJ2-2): SQTIHQWPATLVQPVGSPLSLECTVEGTSNPNLYWYRQAAGRGLQLLFYSVGIGQISSEVPQNLSASRPQDRQFILSSKKLLLSDSGFYLCAWSGLLNTGELFFGEGSRLTVL.